The rows below give T cell receptor beta chains drawn from one sample of a study of T cell repertoires in cytomegalovirus infection. These receptors have no identified antigens. TCRdb reprocessed the reads via MiXCR and lists one record per CDR3 protein. The sample lists about 900,000 distinct CDR3 sequences; roughly 30% were seen once. The sequenced sample was cultured CD8+ T cells from PBMCs, obtained from culture after CMV antigen stimulation. The receptors derive from a human donor in good health (CMV status not recorded). Some clones in this sample may be carry-over from other donors' samples. Each CDR3 is given without its conserved first and last residue.

CDR3 length: 10; J gene: TRBJ2-2; V gene: TRBV2; CDR3 protein: ATQGASGELF
CDR3 length: 13; J gene: TRBJ2-3; V gene: TRBV7-9; CDR3 protein: ASSQSRSETDTQY
CDR3 length: 14; J gene: TRBJ2-2; V gene: TRBV6-2/TRBV6-3; CDR3 protein: ASRNIAGGPAGELF
CDR3 length: 13; J gene: TRBJ1-2; V gene: TRBV11-2; CDR3 protein: ASSLTVGISRGYT
CDR3 length: 9; J gene: TRBJ2-7; V gene: TRBV29-1; CDR3 protein: SVEAGYEQY
CDR3 length: 14; J gene: TRBJ1-2; V gene: TRBV29-1; CDR3 protein: SVVRPEDRVYDGYT
CDR3 length: 12; J gene: TRBJ2-7; V gene: TRBV15; CDR3 protein: ATSRERKAYEQY
CDR3 length: 12; J gene: TRBJ1-2; V gene: TRBV7-8; CDR3 protein: ASSLGTGIYGYT
CDR3 length: 11; J gene: TRBJ1-2; V gene: TRBV7-3; CDR3 protein: ASSSGLLYGYT
CDR3 length: 10; J gene: TRBJ1-2; V gene: TRBV7-9; CDR3 protein: ASSDRDTGYT
CDR3 length: 13; J gene: TRBJ2-5; V gene: TRBV7-6; CDR3 protein: ASTPRQGRQGTQY
CDR3 length: 10; J gene: TRBJ2-2; V gene: TRBV6-2/TRBV6-3; CDR3 protein: ASSYGLEELF
CDR3 length: 12; J gene: TRBJ1-1; V gene: TRBV14; CDR3 protein: ASSLRDRGADQI
CDR3 length: 15; J gene: TRBJ2-1; V gene: TRBV4-3; CDR3 protein: ASSQDWGTGAFNEQF
CDR3 length: 11; J gene: TRBJ2-5; V gene: TRBV20-1; CDR3 protein: SASRQGGETQY
CDR3 length: 20; J gene: TRBJ2-1; V gene: TRBV6-5; CDR3 protein: ASSYNSYTMWGAGAAYNEQF
CDR3 length: 14; J gene: TRBJ1-1; V gene: TRBV7-9; CDR3 protein: ASRHLGTGNITEAF
CDR3 length: 12; J gene: TRBJ1-4; V gene: TRBV7-8; CDR3 protein: ASSYTGGNEKLF
CDR3 length: 13; J gene: TRBJ2-7; V gene: TRBV5-8; CDR3 protein: ASMPTRTGSYEQY
CDR3 length: 15; J gene: TRBJ2-3; V gene: TRBV6-5; CDR3 protein: ASSPGQVFTSTDTQY
CDR3 length: 17; J gene: TRBJ2-1; V gene: TRBV20-1; CDR3 protein: SARVQSGLAGESYNEQF
CDR3 length: 13; J gene: TRBJ1-3; V gene: TRBV2; CDR3 protein: ASSTDSYSGNTIY
CDR3 length: 13; J gene: TRBJ2-4; V gene: TRBV27; CDR3 protein: ASSPSGNNKNIQY
CDR3 length: 14; J gene: TRBJ2-6; V gene: TRBV7-9; CDR3 protein: ASSSRTGNGANVLT
CDR3 length: 16; J gene: TRBJ2-1; V gene: TRBV3-1; CDR3 protein: ASSQDLAGDSSYNEQF
CDR3 length: 13; J gene: TRBJ1-2; V gene: TRBV6-4; CDR3 protein: ASSATSTGYYGYT
CDR3 length: 11; J gene: TRBJ1-2; V gene: TRBV7-2; CDR3 protein: ASSLGPENGYT
CDR3 length: 13; J gene: TRBJ1-1; V gene: TRBV4-3; CDR3 protein: ASSQDQNPNTEAF
CDR3 length: 15; J gene: TRBJ2-7; V gene: TRBV28; CDR3 protein: ASSFLAGGTLSYEQY
CDR3 length: 13; J gene: TRBJ1-1; V gene: TRBV6-2/TRBV6-3; CDR3 protein: ASSYTRPEDRGAF
CDR3 length: 13; J gene: TRBJ1-5; V gene: TRBV27; CDR3 protein: ASSFSGGGYQPQH
CDR3 length: 12; J gene: TRBJ2-5; V gene: TRBV6-1; CDR3 protein: ASSEYQGGETQY
CDR3 length: 13; J gene: TRBJ2-1; V gene: TRBV7-9; CDR3 protein: ASSLTGTAYNEQF
CDR3 length: 11; J gene: TRBJ1-1; V gene: TRBV5-5; CDR3 protein: ASSFPGGVEAF
CDR3 length: 13; J gene: TRBJ2-1; V gene: TRBV27; CDR3 protein: ASSLPGQGRNEQF
CDR3 length: 10; J gene: TRBJ2-2; V gene: TRBV28; CDR3 protein: ASNEESGELF
CDR3 length: 15; J gene: TRBJ1-6; V gene: TRBV4-3; CDR3 protein: ASSQERFRDSYSPLH
CDR3 length: 12; J gene: TRBJ1-5; V gene: TRBV14; CDR3 protein: ASSQRGAGQPQH
CDR3 length: 12; J gene: TRBJ1-2; V gene: TRBV4-1; CDR3 protein: ASSQLQGDYGYT
CDR3 length: 14; J gene: TRBJ1-3; V gene: TRBV4-3; CDR3 protein: ASSQEDDSSGNTIY
CDR3 length: 12; J gene: TRBJ1-1; V gene: TRBV5-1; CDR3 protein: ASNTEGLNTEAF
CDR3 length: 11; J gene: TRBJ1-2; V gene: TRBV19; CDR3 protein: ASRPQGDYGYT
CDR3 length: 14; J gene: TRBJ2-3; V gene: TRBV9; CDR3 protein: ASSGGLSSSTDTQY
CDR3 length: 13; J gene: TRBJ2-3; V gene: TRBV14; CDR3 protein: ASSQLGGSTDTQY
CDR3 length: 14; J gene: TRBJ1-5; V gene: TRBV7-9; CDR3 protein: ASSLAGGQGQQPQH
CDR3 length: 13; J gene: TRBJ2-7; V gene: TRBV20-1; CDR3 protein: SASEEQGAIYEQY
CDR3 length: 14; J gene: TRBJ2-6; V gene: TRBV7-9; CDR3 protein: ANSLFGGSGANVLT
CDR3 length: 12; J gene: TRBJ2-1; V gene: TRBV7-6; CDR3 protein: ASSSTGGGNEQF
CDR3 length: 15; J gene: TRBJ2-2; V gene: TRBV6-1; CDR3 protein: ASSTNTGRVNTGELF
CDR3 length: 12; J gene: TRBJ2-2; V gene: TRBV28; CDR3 protein: ASTSYRDTGELF
CDR3 length: 12; J gene: TRBJ1-5; V gene: TRBV3-1; CDR3 protein: ASSQEQGGQPQH
CDR3 length: 15; J gene: TRBJ1-6; V gene: TRBV4-1; CDR3 protein: ASSHLDRGIENSPLH
CDR3 length: 12; J gene: TRBJ1-5; V gene: TRBV19; CDR3 protein: ASRERSINQPQH
CDR3 length: 11; J gene: TRBJ2-3; V gene: TRBV12-3/TRBV12-4; CDR3 protein: ASSSGVADTQY
CDR3 length: 13; J gene: TRBJ2-3; V gene: TRBV12-3/TRBV12-4; CDR3 protein: ASTSRDRGSDTQY
CDR3 length: 12; J gene: TRBJ1-5; V gene: TRBV28; CDR3 protein: ASRMTGSNQPQH
CDR3 length: 15; J gene: TRBJ2-1; V gene: TRBV6-2/TRBV6-3; CDR3 protein: ASSYSTSGGSYNEQF
CDR3 length: 13; J gene: TRBJ2-7; V gene: TRBV7-6; CDR3 protein: ASSILGGQAYEQY
CDR3 length: 14; J gene: TRBJ1-5; V gene: TRBV28; CDR3 protein: ASSLWRLRGNQPQH